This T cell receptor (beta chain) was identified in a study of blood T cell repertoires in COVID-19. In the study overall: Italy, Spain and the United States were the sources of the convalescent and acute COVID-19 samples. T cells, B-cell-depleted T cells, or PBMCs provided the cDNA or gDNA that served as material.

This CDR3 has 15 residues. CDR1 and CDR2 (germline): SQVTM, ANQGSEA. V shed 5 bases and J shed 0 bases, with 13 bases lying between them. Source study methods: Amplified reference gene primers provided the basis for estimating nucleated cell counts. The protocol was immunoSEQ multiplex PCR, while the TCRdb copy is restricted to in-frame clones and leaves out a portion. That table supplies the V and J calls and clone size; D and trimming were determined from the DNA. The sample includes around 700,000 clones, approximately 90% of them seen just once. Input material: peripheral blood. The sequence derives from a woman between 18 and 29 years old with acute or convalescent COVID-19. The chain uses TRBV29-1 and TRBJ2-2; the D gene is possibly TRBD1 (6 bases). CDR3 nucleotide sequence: TGCAGCGTTTCCGGGACACCAACGAACACCGGGGAGCTGTTTTTT. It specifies CSVSGTPTNTGELFF.